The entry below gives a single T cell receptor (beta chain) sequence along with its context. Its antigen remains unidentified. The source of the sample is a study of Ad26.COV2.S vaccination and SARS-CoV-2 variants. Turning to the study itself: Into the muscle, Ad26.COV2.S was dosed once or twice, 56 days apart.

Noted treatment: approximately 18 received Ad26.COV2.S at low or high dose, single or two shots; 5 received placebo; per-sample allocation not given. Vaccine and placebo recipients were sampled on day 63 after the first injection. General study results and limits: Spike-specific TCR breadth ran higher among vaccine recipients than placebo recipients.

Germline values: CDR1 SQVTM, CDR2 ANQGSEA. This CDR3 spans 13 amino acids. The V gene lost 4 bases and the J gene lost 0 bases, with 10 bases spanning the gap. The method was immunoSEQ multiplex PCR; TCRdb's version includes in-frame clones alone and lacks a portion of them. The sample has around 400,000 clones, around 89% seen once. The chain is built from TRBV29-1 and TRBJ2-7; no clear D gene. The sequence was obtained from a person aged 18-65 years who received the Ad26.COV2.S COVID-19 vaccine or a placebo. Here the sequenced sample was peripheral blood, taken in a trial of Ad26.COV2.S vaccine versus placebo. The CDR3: CSVGNRTSYEQYF. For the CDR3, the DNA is TGCAGCGTTGGTAACAGAACCTCCTACGAGCAGTACTTC.